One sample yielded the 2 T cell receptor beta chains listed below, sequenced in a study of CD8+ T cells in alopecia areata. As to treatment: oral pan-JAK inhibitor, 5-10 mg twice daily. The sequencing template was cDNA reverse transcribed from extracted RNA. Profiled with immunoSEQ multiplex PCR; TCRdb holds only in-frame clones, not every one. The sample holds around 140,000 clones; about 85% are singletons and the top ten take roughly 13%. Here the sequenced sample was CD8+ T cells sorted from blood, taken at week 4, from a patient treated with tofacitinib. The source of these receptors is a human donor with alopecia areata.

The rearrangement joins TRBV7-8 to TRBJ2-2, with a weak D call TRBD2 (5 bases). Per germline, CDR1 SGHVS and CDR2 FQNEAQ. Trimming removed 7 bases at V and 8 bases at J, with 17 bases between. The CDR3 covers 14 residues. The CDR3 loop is CASTGQMREGELFF. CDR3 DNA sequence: TGTGCCAGCACTGGGCAGATGAGGGAGGGGGAGCTGTTTTTT. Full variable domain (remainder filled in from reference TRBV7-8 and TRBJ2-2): GAGVSQSPRYKVAKRGQDVALRCDPISGHVSLFWYQQALGQGPEFLTYFQNEAQLDKSGLPSDRFFAERPEGSVSTLKIQRTQQEDSAVYLCASTGQMREGELFFGEGSRLTVL.

The CDR3 DNA sequence: TGTGCCAGCAGCTTCCCTGGTGGGCCCTCTGGCAATGAGCAGTTCTTC. As protein: CASSFPGGPSGNEQFF. The chain has TRBV13 and TRBJ2-1; D gene ambiguous. The germline V and J ends were trimmed by 3 bases and 6 bases, with 18 bases remaining between them. The CDR3 sequence is 16 residues long. Germline CDR1 PRHDT, CDR2 FYEKMQ (reference sequence).